This TCR beta chain was profiled in a study of T cell responses to AZD1222 COVID-19 vaccine. Findings and limits, study-wide: AZD1222 recipients seropositive at baseline numbered only six or seven. Possibly, clonal diversity was underestimated; donors were largely white British and included more females. Dominant at 160-218 and 743-854, vaccine-associated CD4 TCRs also spanned spike.

As regards this clone: Its antigen remains unknown.

The trim removed 4 bases at V and 10 bases at J, leaving 7 bases unmatched. Germline loops: CDR1 SGHTA, CDR2 FQGTGA. This CDR3 is 14 amino acids long. Sequencing used immunoSEQ multiplex PCR; TCRdb keeps in-frame clones, though not all of them. The table has 95,000 to 150,000 clones, roughly 85% seen once; the top ten hold less than 5.5%. The material sequenced was peripheral blood, taken 28 days after the second AZD1222 dose. The clonotype comes from an adult who received the AZD1222 COVID-19 vaccine. This sequence joins TRBV7-3 and TRBJ1-6; 7 bases agree with TRBD1. Here the CDR3 DNA reads TGTGCCAGCAGCTCCACAGGGGTTTCCTCACCCCTCCACTTT. Translation: CASSSTGVSSPLHF.